Presented here are 5 T cell receptor beta chains from one specimen sequenced in a study of T cells in Graves' hyperthyroidism and ophthalmopathy. It was RNA transcripts that yielded the amplified TCR beta CDR3 regions. TCR CDR3 underwent first-round RT-PCR with the HTBI primer set. TCRdb called the multiplex PCR reads again in MiXCR, with one record for every CDR3 protein. The sample contains hundreds of thousands of distinct CDR3 sequences, about 45% of which appear only once. The specimen sequenced was peripheral blood or thyroid tissue (not recorded which). Receptors originate from an adult man with Graves' disease, either hyperthyroidism or ophthalmopathy (not recorded which).

With respect to this clonotype: It is unclear where the CDR3 begins or ends on the DNA, so no DNA is shown, and the CDR3 is as TCRdb lists it. This rearrangement joins TRBV7-9 to TRBJ1-3; TRBD1 is the table's D call, not checked against the DNA. The CDR3 is made up of 22 amino acids, end residues included. Looked up from germline, CDR1 is SEHNR and CDR2 is FQNEAQ (reference sequence). The CDR3 is CASSLTPGANTEAFFGQGTIYF.

This clonotype was counted a few times. This rearrangement joins TRBV11-2 to TRBJ1-2, with 7 bases identical to TRBD1. Looked up from germline, CDR1 is SGHAT and CDR2 is FQNNGV. The CDR3 extends over 16 amino acids. The trim removed 4 bases at V and 1 base at J, leaving 9 bases unmatched. The CDR3 coding sequence is TGTGCCAGCAGCTCACTTCGACAGGGATATAACTATGGCTACACCTTC. This translates into CASSSLRQGYNYGYTF.

This rearrangement joins TRBV10-3 to TRBJ1-3, with D unclear. V dropped 6 bases and J dropped 0 bases, with 12 bases sitting between them. Germline loops: CDR1 ENHRY, CDR2 SYGVKD. The CDR3 is 15 residues long. The CDR3 bases are TGTGCCATCAGCCAGGACGGATACTCTGGAAACACCATATATTTT. It codes for CAISQDGYSGNTIYF.

The gene calls are TRBV19 and TRBJ1-1; D is unresolved. V gave up 2 bases and J gave up 7 bases, with 20 bases separating them. The CDR3 runs to 16 residues. Germline lookup yields CDR1 LNHDA and CDR2 SQIVND (reference sequence). CDR3 in DNA: TGTGCCAGTAGTATAATTCAGTCCGCAGGCTGGAGTGAAGCTTTCTTT. Protein sequence: CASSIIQSAGWSEAFF.

In this sample, this clonotype turned up a few times. Here the CDR3 DNA reads TGCAGTGCTAGAGGAACTTTAGGGACAGGGGACGGCTACACCTTC. Its translation: CSARGTLGTGDGYTF. This sequence joins TRBV20-1 and TRBJ1-2, with 10 bases lining up with TRBD1. Germline CDR1 is DFQATT and CDR2 is SNEGSKA (reference sequence). This CDR3 contains 15 residues. Trimming at V came to 1 base and at J to 8 bases, leaving 10 bases not matched to a gene.